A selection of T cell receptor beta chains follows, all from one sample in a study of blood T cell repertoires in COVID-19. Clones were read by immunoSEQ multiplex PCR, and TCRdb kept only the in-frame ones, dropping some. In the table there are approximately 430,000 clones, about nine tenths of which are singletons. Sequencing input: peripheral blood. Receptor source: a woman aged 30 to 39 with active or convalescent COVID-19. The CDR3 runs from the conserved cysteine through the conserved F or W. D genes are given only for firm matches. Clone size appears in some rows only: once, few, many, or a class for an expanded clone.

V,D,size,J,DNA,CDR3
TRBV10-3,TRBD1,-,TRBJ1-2,TGTGCCATCATGCGGGGACAGGGATCTAACTATGGCTACACCTTC,CAIMRGQGSNYGYTF
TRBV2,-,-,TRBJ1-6,TGTGCCAGCAGTGAAGCGCAATTAACAGCTAAGAGCTCCTATAATTCACCCCTCCACTTT,CASSEAQLTAKSSYNSPLHF
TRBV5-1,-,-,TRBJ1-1,TGCGCCAGCAGCTTGGATAGCGGTATGAACACTGAAGCTTTCTTT,CASSLDSGMNTEAFF
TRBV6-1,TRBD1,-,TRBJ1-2,TGTGCCAGCAGTGTTGGACAGGCTTGGCCTAAGGGTGGCGGCTACACCTTC,CASSVGQAWPKGGGYTF
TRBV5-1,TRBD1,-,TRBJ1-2,TGCGCCAGCAGCGGGGGACAGGGGGCTTATGGCTACACCTTC,CASSGGQGAYGYTF
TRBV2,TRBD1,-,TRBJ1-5,TGTGCCAGCGGGGACAGGGTAAACAATCAGCCCCAGCATTTT,CASGDRVNNQPQHF
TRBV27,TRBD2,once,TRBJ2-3,TGTGCCAGCAGTCAAATAGCGGGCCGAGTCGAGACGCAGTATTTT,CASSQIAGRVETQYF
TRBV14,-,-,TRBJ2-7,TGTGCCAGCAGCCAAGGGCGGGGTACCTACGAGCAGTACTTC,CASSQGRGTYEQYF
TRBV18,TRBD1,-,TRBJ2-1,TGTGCCAGCTCCCCGGGACAGACAACAATCGAGCAGTTCTTC,CASSPGQTTIEQFF
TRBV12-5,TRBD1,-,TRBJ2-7,TGTGCTAGCAAATCAGGGGGCGTATACGAGCAGTACTTC,CASKSGGVYEQYF
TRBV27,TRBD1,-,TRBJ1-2,TGTGCCAGCAGCTCTCGGACAGGCAAAACTAACTATGGCTACACCTTC,CASSSRTGKTNYGYTF
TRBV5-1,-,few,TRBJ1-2,TGCGCCAGCAGCTTGGAAAGAGCGGGCTACACCTTC,CASSLERAGYTF
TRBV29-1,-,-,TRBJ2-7,TGCAGCGGATTACAGGGTGGCGAGCAGTACTTC,CSGLQGGEQYF
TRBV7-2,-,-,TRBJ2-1,TGTGCCAGCAGCCTAGATCAAAACAATGAGCAGTTCTTC,CASSLDQNNEQFF
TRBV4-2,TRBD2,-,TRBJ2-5,TGTGCCAGCAGCCAAGATCTAGCGGGAGTTGAGACCCAGTACTTC,CASSQDLAGVETQYF
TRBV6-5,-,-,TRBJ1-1,TGTGCCAGCACCGAGGCGAGGAACACTGAAGCTTTCTTT,CASTEARNTEAFF
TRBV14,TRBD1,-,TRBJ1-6,TGTGCCAGCAGCCAATTCCTGCGACAGGGGAATTCACCCCTCCACTTT,CASSQFLRQGNSPLHF
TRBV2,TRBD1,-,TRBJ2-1,TGTGCCAGCAGGGGGACAGGATCGTCCCCATATGAGCAGTTCTTC,CASRGTGSSPYEQFF
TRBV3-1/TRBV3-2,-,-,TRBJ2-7,TGTGCCAGCAGCCAAGTAGGCGGAGGGAACTCCAAGCAGTACTTC,CASSQVGGGNSKQYF
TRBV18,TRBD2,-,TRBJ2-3,TGTGCCAGCTCACCTACCGGCGGGGGAGATACGCAGTATTTT,CASSPTGGGDTQYF
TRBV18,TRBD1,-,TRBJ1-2,TGTGCCAGCTCACCACCCGGACAGGGGAACGTCTATGGCTACACCTTC,CASSPPGQGNVYGYTF
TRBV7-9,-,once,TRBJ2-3,TGTGCCAGCAGCCCCAGGGGCCCAGATACGCAGTATTTT,CASSPRGPDTQYF
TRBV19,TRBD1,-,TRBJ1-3,TGTGCCAGTAGTACCACTTGGACAGGGGAAGAAAACACCATATATTTT,CASSTTWTGEENTIYF
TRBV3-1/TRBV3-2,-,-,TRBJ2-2,TGTGCCAGCAGCCAAGACGTTATCAGGGGGGATAACACCGGGGAGCTGTTTTTT,CASSQDVIRGDNTGELFF
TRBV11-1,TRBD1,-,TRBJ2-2,TGTGCCAGCAGCAGACGGACAGGGGAAGACGGGGAGCTGTTTTTT,CASSRRTGEDGELFF
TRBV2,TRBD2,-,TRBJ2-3,TGTGCCAGCAGCCAGAGCACTAGCGGAGATACGCAGTATTTT,CASSQSTSGDTQYF
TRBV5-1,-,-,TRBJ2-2,TGCGCCAGCAGCTTGAACACCCACCCCGGGGAGCTGTTTTTT,CASSLNTHPGELFF
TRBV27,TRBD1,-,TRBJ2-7,TGTGCCAGCAGTTTCCAGGGGGTTGCCTCCGAGCAGTACTTC,CASSFQGVASEQYF
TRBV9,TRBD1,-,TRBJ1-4,TGTGCCAGCAGCGTAGCTCAAGGGACAGGTGGCGAAAAACTGTTTTTT,CASSVAQGTGGEKLFF
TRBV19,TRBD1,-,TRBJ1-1,TGTGCCAGTAGGATTCCCGGGACAGGACAGTTGAACACTGAAGCTTTCTTT,CASRIPGTGQLNTEAFF
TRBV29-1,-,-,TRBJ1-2,TGCAGCGGAGAGAGGGACTCTGAAGGCTACACCTTC,CSGERDSEGYTF
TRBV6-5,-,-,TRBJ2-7,TGTGCCGGGGCCTCTACATTGGGGCAGTACTTC,CAGASTLGQYF
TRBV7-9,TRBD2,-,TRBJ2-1,TGTGCCAGCAGCTTACGGGGACTAGCGTTCAATGAGCAGTTCTTC,CASSLRGLAFNEQFF
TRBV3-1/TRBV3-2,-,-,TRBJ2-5,TGTGCCAGCAGCCAAGACTCCCAAGAGACCCAGTACTTC,CASSQDSQETQYF
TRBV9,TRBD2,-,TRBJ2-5,TGTGCCAGCAGCGGACTAGCGGGTCGAGAGACCCAGTACTTC,CASSGLAGRETQYF
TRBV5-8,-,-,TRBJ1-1,TGTGCCAGCAGCCGGGGGAGGGGTGAAGCTTTCTTT,CASSRGRGEAFF
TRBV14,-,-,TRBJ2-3,TGTGCCAGCAGCCAAAGGCCAGGGGGCACAGATACGCAGTATTTT,CASSQRPGGTDTQYF
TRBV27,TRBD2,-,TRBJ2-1,TGTGCCAGCAGTTCCCCCTCTGGCGGGAGGGGGTCCTACAATGAGCAGTTCTTC,CASSSPSGGRGSYNEQFF
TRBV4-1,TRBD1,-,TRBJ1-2,TGCGCCAGCAGCCATCCGGGACAGCCATCCTATGGCTACACCTTC,CASSHPGQPSYGYTF
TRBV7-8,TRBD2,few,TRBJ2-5,TGTGCCAGCGGAGCGACTAGCGGGGGGGCCGGGACTCGAGAGACCCAGTACTTC,CASGATSGGAGTRETQYF
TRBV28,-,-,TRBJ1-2,TGTGCCAGCTGGGGACAAGACTATGGCTACACCTTC,CASWGQDYGYTF